A selection of T cell receptor beta chains follows, all from one sample in a study of T-cell memory formation after mild COVID-19. MiXCR, run by TCRdb on the 5' RACE reads, gives a single entry per CDR3 protein. The sample has some 250,000 distinct CDR3 sequences, roughly 18% seen once. Sequences were obtained from PBMCs or a T cell subset sorted from them (not recorded which). The receptors originated from a man in his late teens or twenties who had mild COVID-19 (a few samples of this study predate the infection). Cell type and time point are not known. CDR3s leave out the opening cysteine and the closing phenylalanine or tryptophan.

j_gene	v_gene	CDR3aa
TRBJ1-2	TRBV25-1	ASRDRGSHYGYT
TRBJ2-3	TRBV3-1	ASSVADTQY
TRBJ2-1	TRBV28	ASSPEQF
TRBJ2-1	TRBV7-3	ASTKRGGTGGWNEQF
TRBJ2-3	TRBV5-1	ASSLLAGGTDTQY
TRBJ1-2	TRBV24-1	ATRDDTSKGYGYT
TRBJ2-3	TRBV10-3	AISGALLAPDTQY
TRBJ2-3	TRBV7-2	ASSLPGTRADTQY
TRBJ1-1	TRBV9	ASSDRQNTEAF
TRBJ2-3	TRBV29-1	SVVGSGLGN
TRBJ2-7	TRBV6-5	ASSYRPAAAYEQY
TRBJ2-3	TRBV4-2	ASSYLSGPLGDTQY
TRBJ1-2	TRBV9	ASSVQVGYGYT
TRBJ1-1	TRBV12-3/TRBV12-4	ASSTWIWGTEAF
TRBJ2-1	TRBV6-2/TRBV6-3	ASLKPDRGGNEQF
TRBJ2-5	TRBV27	ASSPVQEGSGALETQY
TRBJ2-7	TRBV12-3/TRBV12-4	ASSQQTLNYEQY
TRBJ2-1	TRBV5-1	ASSLGLAHDEQF
TRBJ1-5	TRBV4-1	ASSQGGGQPQH
TRBJ1-1	TRBV6-1	ASIDWGWNTEAF
TRBJ1-3	TRBV28	ASSAGGAEGNTIY
TRBJ1-1	TRBV5-4	ASGRRDRDTEAF
TRBJ2-7	TRBV3-1	ASSRRDQGYEQY
TRBJ2-1	TRBV12-3/TRBV12-4	ASSRTNNEQF
TRBJ2-2	TRBV2	ASRWTHGELF
TRBJ2-3	TRBV29-1	SVETWDRGLLAQDTQY
TRBJ2-2	TRBV7-6	ASSLDLSGAWGTGELF
TRBJ2-5	TRBV7-2	ASSLGGGAPETQY